At least ten counts were recorded for the clone carrying this T cell receptor beta chain. Germline V gives CDR1 DFQATT, CDR2 SNEGSKA (reference sequence). The J segment lost 7 bases and the V segment lost 1 base, leaving 7 bases of the junction unmatched. The CDR3 has 16 residues. The sample comes from a study of regulatory T cells in long-lasting Graves disease. Arm-PCR of CDR3 regions with iRepertoire HTBI primers generated TCR beta libraries. TCRdb passed the multiplex PCR reads through MiXCR, listing each CDR3 protein once. The sample lists 450,000 to 700,000 distinct CDR3 sequences; about 13% were seen once. Indicated time point: newly diagnosed GD, antithyroid drugs for less than 3 months. Extracted RNA from PBMCs served as the source of the TCR library. The same data also contributed to another study, on T cells in Graves' hyperthyroidism and ophthalmopathy.

The chain employs TRBV20-1 and TRBJ1-6; 10 positions match TRBD1. The origin of this receptor is a man aged 30 to 45 with Graves disease. Specimen: peripheral blood mononuclear cells (PBMCs), collected at new diagnosis, from a patient treated with antithyroid drugs. CDR3 nucleotides: TGCAGTGCTAGAGCGGACAGGGGGAAACTAAATTCACCCCTCCACTTT. Protein sequence: CSARADRGKLNSPLHF.